This T cell receptor beta chain was captured in a study of T cell responses to AZD1222 COVID-19 vaccine. Profiled with immunoSEQ multiplex PCR; TCRdb holds only in-frame clones, not every one. The repertoire holds about 140,000 clones, roughly 90% seen once, with 1.5% to 2.5% in the top ten. Trimming pared 0 bases from V and 2 bases from J, leaving 19 bases between. Germline V gene lookup returns CDR1 SGHDT and CDR2 YYEEEE. The CDR3 runs 18 residues. The sequence came from an adult who received the AZD1222 COVID-19 vaccine. The sequences come from peripheral blood, collected 28 days after the second AZD1222 dose. V gene TRBV5-6 combines with J gene TRBJ2-3; unclear D gene. DNA of the CDR3: TGTGCCAGCAGCTTGGAAGTAGGAAACCACCCCCTCACAGATACGCAGTATTTT. It yields the protein CASSLEVGNHPLTDTQYF.